Reported below is one TCR beta chain. The antigen remains unidentified. The data originate from a study of CD8 T cells in ankylosing spondylitis. Germline CDR1 and CDR2: SNHLY and FYNNEI. The CDR3 loop spans 14 amino acids. The V gene lost 7 bases and the J gene lost 8 bases, with 18 bases spanning the gap. Quantitative barcoded 5'-RACE was used to prepare TCR beta libraries. MiXCR, applied by TCRdb to the 5' RACE reads, yields one record per CDR3 protein. Of about 240,000 distinct CDR3 sequences detected, more than 9% appear once; the ten largest clones hold about 3%. General study results and limits: Disease-linked clones were found to be CD8+ and relatively rare in peripheral blood. In synovial fluid and blood from reactive arthritis, some motif variants were previously reported. Seemingly distinctive of ankylosing spondylitis blood was a TCR beta motif formed by eight highly homologous variants.

The sequenced sample consisted of blood, either unsorted or a sorted T cell fraction (not recorded which). The receptor was derived from a male donor with ankylosing spondylitis or in good health (not recorded which). J is TRBJ2-1 and V is TRBV2, with D possibly being TRBD2 (6 bases). Here the CDR3 reads CASIADYLSHEQFF. The CDR3 nucleotides are TGTGCCAGCATAGCGGACTACCTCAGTCATGAGCAGTTCTTC.